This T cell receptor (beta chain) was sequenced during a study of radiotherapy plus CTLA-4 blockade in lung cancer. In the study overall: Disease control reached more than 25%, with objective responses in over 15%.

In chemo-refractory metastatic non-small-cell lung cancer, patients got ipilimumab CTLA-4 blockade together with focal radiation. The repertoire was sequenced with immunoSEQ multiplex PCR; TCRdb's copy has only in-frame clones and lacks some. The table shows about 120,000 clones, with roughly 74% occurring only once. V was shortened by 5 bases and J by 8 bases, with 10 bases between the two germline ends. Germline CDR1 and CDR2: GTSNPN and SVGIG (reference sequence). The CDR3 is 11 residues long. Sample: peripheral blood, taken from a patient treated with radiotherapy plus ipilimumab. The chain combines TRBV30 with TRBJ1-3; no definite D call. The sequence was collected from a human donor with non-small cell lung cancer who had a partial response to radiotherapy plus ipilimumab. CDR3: CAWGLGDTIYF. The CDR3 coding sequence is TGTGCCTGGGGACTCGGGGACACCATATATTTT.